This TCR beta chain derives from a study of PD-1 blockade in classical Hodgkin lymphoma. Time point noted: cycle 4 day 1 (C4D1), after 5 to 7 weeks of nivolumab. All the patients suffered relapse after autologous stem cell transplantation, and brentuximab vedotin exposure differed. Assay: immunoSEQ multiplex PCR; the TCRdb copy retains only in-frame clones and omits some. The table lists approximately 39,000 clones, 77% of them singletons, with over 7.5% in the top ten. Germline V gene data show CDR1 as MDHEN and CDR2 as SYDVKM. The CDR3 runs to 14 residues. V was pared by 6 bases and J by 5 bases, with 16 bases between.

The rearrangement links TRBV28 to TRBJ2-5; tentatively, D is TRBD1 (6 bases). The material was peripheral blood mononuclear cells (PBMCs), obtained before the fourth cycle of nivolumab. This receptor was identified in a human donor with classical Hodgkin lymphoma. Here the CDR3 reads CASSRDWGRETQYF. For the CDR3, the DNA is TGTGCCAGCAGCCGAGACTGGGGGCGGGAGACCCAGTACTTC.